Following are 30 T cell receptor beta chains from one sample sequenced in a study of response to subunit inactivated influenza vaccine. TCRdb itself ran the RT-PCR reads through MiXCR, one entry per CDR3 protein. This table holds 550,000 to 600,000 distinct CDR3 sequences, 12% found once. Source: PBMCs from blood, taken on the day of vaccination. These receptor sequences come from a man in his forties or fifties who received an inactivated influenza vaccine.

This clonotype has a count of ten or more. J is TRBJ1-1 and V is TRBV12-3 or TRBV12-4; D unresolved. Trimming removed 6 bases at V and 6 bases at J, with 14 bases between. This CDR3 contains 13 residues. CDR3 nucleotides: TGTGCCAGCAGCCCGACCGGGTATTCTGAAGCTTTCTTT. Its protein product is CASSPTGYSEAFF.

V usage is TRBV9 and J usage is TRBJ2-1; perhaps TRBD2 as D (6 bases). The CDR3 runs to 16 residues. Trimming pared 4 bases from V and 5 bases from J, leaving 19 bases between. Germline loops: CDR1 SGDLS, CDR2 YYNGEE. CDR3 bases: TGTGCCAGCAGCTTCCGGGCGGACTACGCCCACAATGAGCAGTTCTTC. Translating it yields CASSFRADYAHNEQFF.

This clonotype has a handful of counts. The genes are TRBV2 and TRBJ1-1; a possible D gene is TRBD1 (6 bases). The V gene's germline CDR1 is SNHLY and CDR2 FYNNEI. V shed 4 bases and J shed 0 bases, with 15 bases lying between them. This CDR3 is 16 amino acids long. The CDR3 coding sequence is TGTGCCAGCAGTGGGCAGGGGCCCTCTTTGAACACTGAAGCTTTCTTT. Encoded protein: CASSGQGPSLNTEAFF.

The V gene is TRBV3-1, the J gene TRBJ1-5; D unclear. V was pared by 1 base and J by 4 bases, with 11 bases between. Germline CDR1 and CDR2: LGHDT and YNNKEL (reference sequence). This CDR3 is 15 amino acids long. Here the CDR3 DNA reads TGTGCCAGCAGCCAAGCGCTGGGTAATAATCAGCCCCAGCATTTT. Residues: CASSQALGNNQPQHF.

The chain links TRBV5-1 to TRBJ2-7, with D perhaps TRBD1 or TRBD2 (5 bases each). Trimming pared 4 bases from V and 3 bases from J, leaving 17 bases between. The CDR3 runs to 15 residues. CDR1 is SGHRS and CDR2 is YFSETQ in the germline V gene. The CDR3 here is CASSAPGTLIYEQYF. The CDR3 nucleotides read TGCGCCAGCAGCGCCCCCGGGACCCTAATCTACGAGCAGTACTTC.

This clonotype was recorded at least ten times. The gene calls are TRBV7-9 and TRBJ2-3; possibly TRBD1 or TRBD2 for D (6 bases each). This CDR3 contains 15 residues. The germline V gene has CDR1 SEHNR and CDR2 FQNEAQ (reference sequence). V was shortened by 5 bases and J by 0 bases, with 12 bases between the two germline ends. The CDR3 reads CASSERGTSTDTQYF. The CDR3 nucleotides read TGTGCCAGCAGCGAAAGGGGGACTAGCACAGATACGCAGTATTTT.

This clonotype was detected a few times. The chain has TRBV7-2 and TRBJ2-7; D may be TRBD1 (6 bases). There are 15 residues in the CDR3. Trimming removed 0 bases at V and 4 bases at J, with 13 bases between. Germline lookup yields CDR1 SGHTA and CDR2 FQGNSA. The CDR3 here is CASSLAPDRRYEQYF. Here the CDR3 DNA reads TGTGCCAGCAGCTTAGCCCCTGACAGGCGTTACGAGCAGTACTTC.

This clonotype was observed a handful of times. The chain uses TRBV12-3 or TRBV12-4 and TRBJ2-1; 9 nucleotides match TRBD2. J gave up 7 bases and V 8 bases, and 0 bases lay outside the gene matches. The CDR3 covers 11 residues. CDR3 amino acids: CASGLANEQFF. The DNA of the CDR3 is TGTGCCAGCGGACTAGCGAATGAGCAGTTCTTC.

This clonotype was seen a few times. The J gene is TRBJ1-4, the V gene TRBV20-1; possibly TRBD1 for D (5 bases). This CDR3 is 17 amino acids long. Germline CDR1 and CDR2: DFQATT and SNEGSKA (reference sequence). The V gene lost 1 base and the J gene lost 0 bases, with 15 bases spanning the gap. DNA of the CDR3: TGCAGTGCTAGAGGGGCAGGGAAGGAGTCAACTAATGAAAAACTGTTTTTT. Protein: CSARGAGKESTNEKLFF.

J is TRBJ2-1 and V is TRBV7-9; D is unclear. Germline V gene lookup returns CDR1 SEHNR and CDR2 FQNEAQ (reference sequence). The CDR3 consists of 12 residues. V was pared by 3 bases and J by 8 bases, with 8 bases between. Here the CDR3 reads CASSFRLDEQFF. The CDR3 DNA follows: TGTGCCAGCAGCTTCCGCCTCGATGAGCAGTTCTTC. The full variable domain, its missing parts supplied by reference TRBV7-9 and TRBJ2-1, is DTGVSQNPRHKITKRGQNVTFRCDPISEHNRLYWYRQTLGQGPEFLTYFQNEAQLEKSRLLSDRFSAERPKGSFSTLEIQRTEQGDSAMYLCASSFRLDEQFFGPGTRLTVL.

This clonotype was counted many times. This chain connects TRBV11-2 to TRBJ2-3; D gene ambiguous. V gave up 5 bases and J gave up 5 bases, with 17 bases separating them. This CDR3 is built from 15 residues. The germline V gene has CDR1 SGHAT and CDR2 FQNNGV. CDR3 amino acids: CASSQRLIERDTQYF. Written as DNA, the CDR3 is TGTGCCAGCAGCCAACGACTGATAGAAAGAGATACGCAGTATTTT.

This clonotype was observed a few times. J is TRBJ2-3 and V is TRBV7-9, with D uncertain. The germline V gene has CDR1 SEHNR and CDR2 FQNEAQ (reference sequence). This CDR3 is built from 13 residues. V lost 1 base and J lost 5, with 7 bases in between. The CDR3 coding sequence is TGTGCCAGCAGCTTAGGGTGGAAAGATACGCAGTATTTT. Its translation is CASSLGWKDTQYF. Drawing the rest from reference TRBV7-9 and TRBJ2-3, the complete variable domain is DTGVSQNPRHKITKRGQNVTFRCDPISEHNRLYWYRQTLGQGPEFLTYFQNEAQLEKSRLLSDRFSAERPKGSFSTLEIQRTEQGDSAMYLCASSLGWKDTQYFGPGTRLTVL.

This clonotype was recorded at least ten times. In DNA, the CDR3 is TGCAGTGCTAGAGCCCCAGGCACCGGGGAGCTGTTTTTT. It encodes CSARAPGTGELFF. V and J are TRBV20-1 and TRBJ2-2; D remains unclear. CDR1 is DFQATT and CDR2 is SNEGSKA in the germline V gene (reference sequence). The CDR3 has 13 residues. V lost 1 base and J 4 bases, leaving 7 bases between the germline ends.

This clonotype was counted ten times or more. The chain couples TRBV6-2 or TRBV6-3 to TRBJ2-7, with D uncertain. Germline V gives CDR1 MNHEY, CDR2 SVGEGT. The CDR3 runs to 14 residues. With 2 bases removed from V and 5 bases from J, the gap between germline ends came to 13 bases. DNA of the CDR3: TGTGCCAGCAGTTACAATACATTACTCGACGAGCAGTACTTC. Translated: CASSYNTLLDEQYF.

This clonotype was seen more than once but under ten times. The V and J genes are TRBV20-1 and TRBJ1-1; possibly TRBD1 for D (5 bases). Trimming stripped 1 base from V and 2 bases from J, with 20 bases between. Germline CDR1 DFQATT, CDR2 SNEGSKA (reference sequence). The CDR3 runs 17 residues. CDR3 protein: CSARGNRRVLSNTEAFF. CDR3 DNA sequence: TGCAGTGCTAGAGGAAACAGGAGGGTATTGAGTAACACTGAAGCTTTCTTT.

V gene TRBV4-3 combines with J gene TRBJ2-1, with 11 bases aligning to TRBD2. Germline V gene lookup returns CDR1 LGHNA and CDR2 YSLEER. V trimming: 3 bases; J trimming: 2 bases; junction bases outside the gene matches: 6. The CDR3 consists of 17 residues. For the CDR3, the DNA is TGCGCCAGCAGCCACCGAACTAGCGGGGGACCCTACAATGAGCAGTTCTTC. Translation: CASSHRTSGGPYNEQFF.

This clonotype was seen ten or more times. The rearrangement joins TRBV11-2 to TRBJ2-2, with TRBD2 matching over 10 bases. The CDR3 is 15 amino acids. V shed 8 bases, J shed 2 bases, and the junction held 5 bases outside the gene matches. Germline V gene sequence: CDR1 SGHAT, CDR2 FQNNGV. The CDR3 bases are TGTGCCAGCTCGTGGACTAGCGGAAACACCGGGGAGCTGTTTTTT. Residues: CASSWTSGNTGELFF.

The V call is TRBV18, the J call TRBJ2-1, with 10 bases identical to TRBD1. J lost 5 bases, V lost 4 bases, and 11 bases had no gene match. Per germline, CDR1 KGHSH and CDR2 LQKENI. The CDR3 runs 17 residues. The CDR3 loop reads CASSRTNPGQGNNEQFF. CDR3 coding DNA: TGTGCCAGCTCACGAACTAACCCGGGACAGGGGAACAATGAGCAGTTCTTC.

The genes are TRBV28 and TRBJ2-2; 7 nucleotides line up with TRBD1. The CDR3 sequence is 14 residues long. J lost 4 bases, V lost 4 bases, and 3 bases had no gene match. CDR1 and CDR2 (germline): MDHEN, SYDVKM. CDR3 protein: CASSWAGGTGELFF. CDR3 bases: TGTGCCAGCAGTTGGGCAGGGGGCACCGGGGAGCTGTTTTTT.

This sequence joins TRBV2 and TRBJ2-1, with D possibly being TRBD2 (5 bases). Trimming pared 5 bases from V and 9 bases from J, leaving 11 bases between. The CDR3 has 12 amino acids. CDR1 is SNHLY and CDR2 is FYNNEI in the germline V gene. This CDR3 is CASSRSGTEQFF. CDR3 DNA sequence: TGTGCCAGCAGTAGGAGCGGAACTGAGCAGTTCTTC.

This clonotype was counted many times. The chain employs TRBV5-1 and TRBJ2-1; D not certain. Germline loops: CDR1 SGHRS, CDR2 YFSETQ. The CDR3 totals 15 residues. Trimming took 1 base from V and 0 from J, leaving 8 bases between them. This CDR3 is CASSLMRDSYNEQFF. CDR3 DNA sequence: TGCGCCAGCAGCTTGATGAGAGACTCCTACAATGAGCAGTTCTTC.

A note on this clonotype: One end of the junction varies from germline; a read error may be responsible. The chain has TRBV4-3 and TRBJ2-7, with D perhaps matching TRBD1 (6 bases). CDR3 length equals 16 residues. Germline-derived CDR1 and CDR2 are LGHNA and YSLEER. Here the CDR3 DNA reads TGCGCCAGCAGCGAAGAACAGGGTTACGAAACCTACGAGCAGTACTTC. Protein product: CASSEEQGYETYEQYF.

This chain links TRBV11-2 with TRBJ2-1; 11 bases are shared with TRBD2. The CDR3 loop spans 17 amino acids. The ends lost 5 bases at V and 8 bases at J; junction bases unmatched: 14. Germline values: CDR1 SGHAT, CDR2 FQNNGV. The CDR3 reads CASSLTDSGRAIYEQFF. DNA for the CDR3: TGTGCCAGCAGCCTAACGGATAGCGGGAGGGCCATCTATGAGCAGTTCTTC.

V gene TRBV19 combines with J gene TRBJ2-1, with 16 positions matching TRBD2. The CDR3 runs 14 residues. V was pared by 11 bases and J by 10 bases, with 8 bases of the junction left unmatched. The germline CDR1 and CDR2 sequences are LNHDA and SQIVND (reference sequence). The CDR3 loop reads CAVSGLAGGPEQFF. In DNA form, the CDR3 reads TGTGCCGTATCGGGACTAGCGGGAGGGCCGGAGCAGTTCTTC.

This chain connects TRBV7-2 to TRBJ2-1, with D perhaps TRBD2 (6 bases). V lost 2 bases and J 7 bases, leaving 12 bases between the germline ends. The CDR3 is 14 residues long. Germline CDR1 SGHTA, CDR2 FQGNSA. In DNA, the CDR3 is TGTGCCAGCAGCTTACGTCTTGGGGGGAATGAGCAGTTCTTC. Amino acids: CASSLRLGGNEQFF.

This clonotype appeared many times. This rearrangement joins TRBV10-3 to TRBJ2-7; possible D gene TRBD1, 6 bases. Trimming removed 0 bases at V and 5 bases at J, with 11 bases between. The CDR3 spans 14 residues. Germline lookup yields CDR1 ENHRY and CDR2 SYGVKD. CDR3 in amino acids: CAISESRRGHEQYF. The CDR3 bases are TGTGCCATCAGTGAGTCTCGCAGGGGCCACGAGCAGTACTTC.

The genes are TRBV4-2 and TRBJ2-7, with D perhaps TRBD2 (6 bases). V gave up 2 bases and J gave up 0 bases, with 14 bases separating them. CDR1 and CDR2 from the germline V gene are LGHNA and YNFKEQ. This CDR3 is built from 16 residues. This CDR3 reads CASSQTISGISYEQYF. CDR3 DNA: TGTGCCAGCAGCCAAACTATTAGCGGAATCTCCTACGAGCAGTACTTC.

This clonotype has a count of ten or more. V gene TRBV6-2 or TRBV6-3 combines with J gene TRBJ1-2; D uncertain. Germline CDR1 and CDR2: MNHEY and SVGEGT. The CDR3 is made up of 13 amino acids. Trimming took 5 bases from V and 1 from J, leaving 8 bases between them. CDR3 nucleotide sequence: TGTGCCAGCAGTATGAAGATTAACTATGGCTACACCTTC. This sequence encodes CASSMKINYGYTF.

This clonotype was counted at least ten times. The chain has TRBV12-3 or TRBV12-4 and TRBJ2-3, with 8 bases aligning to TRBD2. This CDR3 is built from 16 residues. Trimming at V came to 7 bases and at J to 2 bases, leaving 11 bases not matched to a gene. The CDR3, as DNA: TGTGCCAGCACCCTGGGGCGGGGGGAGTTCACAGATACGCAGTATTTT. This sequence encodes CASTLGRGEFTDTQYF.

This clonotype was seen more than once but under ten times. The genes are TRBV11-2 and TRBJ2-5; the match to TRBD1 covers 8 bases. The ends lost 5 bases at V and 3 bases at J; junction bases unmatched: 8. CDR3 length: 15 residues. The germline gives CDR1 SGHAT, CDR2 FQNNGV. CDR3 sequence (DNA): TGTGCCAGCAGCCCGTCGACAGGGGTTGAAGAGACCCAGTACTTC. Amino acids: CASSPSTGVEETQYF.